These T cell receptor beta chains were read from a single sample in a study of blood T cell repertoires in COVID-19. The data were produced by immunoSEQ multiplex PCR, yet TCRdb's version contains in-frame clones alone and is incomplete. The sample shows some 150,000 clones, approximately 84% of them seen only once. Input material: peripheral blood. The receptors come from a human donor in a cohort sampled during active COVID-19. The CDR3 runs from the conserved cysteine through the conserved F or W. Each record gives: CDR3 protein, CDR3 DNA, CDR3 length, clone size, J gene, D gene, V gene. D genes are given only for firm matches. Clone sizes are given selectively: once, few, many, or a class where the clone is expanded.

cdr3_aa: CAGKTSGYNEQFF
cdr3_nt: TGTGCCGGGAAGACTAGCGGATACAATGAGCAGTTCTTC
cdr3_length: 13
clone_size: NA
j_call: TRBJ2-1
d_call: TRBD2
v_call: TRBV7-9

cdr3_aa: CASSPGGSPQETQYF
cdr3_nt: TGTGCCAGCAGCCCCGGCGGTAGCCCACAAGAGACCCAGTACTTC
cdr3_length: 15
clone_size: NA
j_call: TRBJ2-5
d_call: NA
v_call: TRBV7-3

cdr3_aa: CASSRDRGAQETQYF
cdr3_nt: TGTGCCAGCAGTCGGGACAGGGGGGCCCAAGAGACCCAGTACTTC
cdr3_length: 15
clone_size: NA
j_call: TRBJ2-5
d_call: TRBD1
v_call: TRBV6-5

cdr3_aa: CASSHPGSSGYNEQFF
cdr3_nt: TGCGCCAGCAGCCATCCCGGGTCTAGCGGGTACAATGAGCAGTTCTTC
cdr3_length: 16
clone_size: NA
j_call: TRBJ2-1
d_call: TRBD2
v_call: TRBV4-1

cdr3_aa: CASSYSGEETQYF
cdr3_nt: TGTGCCAGCAGTTACTCAGGGGAAGAGACCCAGTACTTC
cdr3_length: 13
clone_size: NA
j_call: TRBJ2-5
d_call: NA
v_call: TRBV6-5

cdr3_aa: CASRQTSNTGELFF
cdr3_nt: TGCGCCAGTAGACAGACCTCGAACACCGGGGAGCTGTTTTTT
cdr3_length: 14
clone_size: NA
j_call: TRBJ2-2
d_call: NA
v_call: TRBV5-1

cdr3_aa: CATSRRTGTEAFF
cdr3_nt: TGTGCCACCAGCAGGAGGACGGGGACTGAAGCTTTCTTT
cdr3_length: 13
clone_size: NA
j_call: TRBJ1-1
d_call: NA
v_call: TRBV15

cdr3_aa: CASSKGRGEKLFF
cdr3_nt: TGTGCCAGCAGCAAGGGGAGGGGCGAAAAACTGTTTTTT
cdr3_length: 13
clone_size: NA
j_call: TRBJ1-4
d_call: NA
v_call: TRBV7-2

cdr3_aa: CASSLLADYNEQFF
cdr3_nt: TGTGCCAGCAGCTTACTAGCGGACTACAATGAGCAGTTCTTC
cdr3_length: 14
clone_size: NA
j_call: TRBJ2-1
d_call: TRBD2
v_call: TRBV7-6

cdr3_aa: CASSRQTLQGGEAFF
cdr3_nt: TGTGCCAGCTCAAGACAGACTCTACAGGGCGGAGAAGCTTTCTTT
cdr3_length: 15
clone_size: NA
j_call: TRBJ1-1
d_call: NA
v_call: TRBV18

cdr3_aa: CASSSDRVRTPLHF
cdr3_nt: TGTGCCAGCAGCTCCGACAGGGTAAGGACACCCCTCCACTTT
cdr3_length: 14
clone_size: few
j_call: TRBJ1-6
d_call: TRBD1
v_call: TRBV7-3

cdr3_aa: CASSFDSGISNEQFF
cdr3_nt: TGCGCCAGCAGCTTCGATAGCGGGATTAGCAATGAGCAGTTCTTC
cdr3_length: 15
clone_size: NA
j_call: TRBJ2-1
d_call: TRBD2
v_call: TRBV5-1

cdr3_aa: CASSFNRNYGYTF
cdr3_nt: TGTGCCAGCAGCTTTAACAGAAACTATGGCTACACCTTC
cdr3_length: 13
clone_size: NA
j_call: TRBJ1-2
d_call: NA
v_call: TRBV7-8

cdr3_aa: CASSDDRTSGRETQYF
cdr3_nt: TGTGCCAGCAGTGACGACCGCACTAGCGGGAGAGAGACCCAGTACTTC
cdr3_length: 16
clone_size: NA
j_call: TRBJ2-5
d_call: TRBD2
v_call: TRBV25-1

cdr3_aa: CASSPTGNTEAFF
cdr3_nt: TGTGCCAGCAGTCCCACAGGGAACACTGAAGCTTTCTTT
cdr3_length: 13
clone_size: NA
j_call: TRBJ1-1
d_call: NA
v_call: TRBV12-3/TRBV12-4

cdr3_aa: CASSDRDRGTDTQYF
cdr3_nt: TGTGCCAGCAGCGACCGGGACAGGGGGACAGATACGCAGTATTTT
cdr3_length: 15
clone_size: NA
j_call: TRBJ2-3
d_call: TRBD1
v_call: TRBV7-9

cdr3_aa: CASGTGQGGTGELFF
cdr3_nt: TGTGCCAGCGGGACCGGGCAGGGAGGTACCGGGGAGCTGTTTTTT
cdr3_length: 15
clone_size: NA
j_call: TRBJ2-2
d_call: NA
v_call: TRBV2

cdr3_aa: CASSRGGAYEQYF
cdr3_nt: TGTGCCAGCAGTCGCGGGGGGGCCTACGAGCAGTACTTC
cdr3_length: 13
clone_size: NA
j_call: TRBJ2-7
d_call: TRBD2
v_call: TRBV4-2

cdr3_aa: CASSEAGASNSPLHF
cdr3_nt: TGTGCCAGCAGTGAGGCAGGGGCCTCCAATTCACCCCTCCACTTT
cdr3_length: 15
clone_size: NA
j_call: TRBJ1-6
d_call: NA
v_call: TRBV6-1

cdr3_aa: CASSYGTGVGNTIYF
cdr3_nt: TGTGCCAGCAGTTACGGGACAGGGGTCGGAAACACCATATATTTT
cdr3_length: 15
clone_size: NA
j_call: TRBJ1-3
d_call: TRBD1
v_call: TRBV6-5

cdr3_aa: CASSQSGGAYNSPLHF
cdr3_nt: TGTGCCAGCAGTCAGTCAGGGGGCGCCTATAATTCACCCCTCCACTTT
cdr3_length: 16
clone_size: NA
j_call: TRBJ1-6
d_call: TRBD1
v_call: TRBV27

cdr3_aa: CASSSTPGGVFQNTEAFF
cdr3_nt: TGTGCCAGCAGCTCGACCCCGGGCGGGGTTTTTCAGAACACTGAAGCTTTCTTT
cdr3_length: 18
clone_size: once
j_call: TRBJ1-1
d_call: NA
v_call: TRBV7-9

cdr3_aa: CAISEDRGEETQYF
cdr3_nt: TGTGCCATCAGTGAGGACAGGGGGGAAGAGACCCAGTACTTC
cdr3_length: 14
clone_size: NA
j_call: TRBJ2-5
d_call: TRBD1
v_call: TRBV10-3

cdr3_aa: CASSDDSSAPNSPLHF
cdr3_nt: TGTGCCAGCAGTGACGACAGCTCTGCGCCGAATTCACCCCTCCACTTT
cdr3_length: 16
clone_size: few
j_call: TRBJ1-6
d_call: NA
v_call: TRBV2

cdr3_aa: CASSPPQGAGTEAFF
cdr3_nt: TGTGCCAGCTCACCGCCTCAGGGGGCAGGCACTGAAGCTTTCTTT
cdr3_length: 15
clone_size: NA
j_call: TRBJ1-1
d_call: TRBD1
v_call: TRBV18

cdr3_aa: CASSPDRVNTIYF
cdr3_nt: TGTGCCAGCTCACCAGACAGAGTAAACACCATATATTTT
cdr3_length: 13
clone_size: NA
j_call: TRBJ1-3
d_call: NA
v_call: TRBV18

cdr3_aa: CASSVTGTSVTDTQYF
cdr3_nt: TGCGCCAGCAGCGTCACCGGGACTAGCGTCACAGATACGCAGTATTTT
cdr3_length: 16
clone_size: NA
j_call: TRBJ2-3
d_call: TRBD2
v_call: TRBV5-1

cdr3_aa: CASSLERAGNTIYF
cdr3_nt: TGCGCCAGCAGCTTGGAAAGAGCTGGAAACACCATATATTTT
cdr3_length: 14
clone_size: NA
j_call: TRBJ1-3
d_call: NA
v_call: TRBV5-1

cdr3_aa: CASSKGVSYEQYF
cdr3_nt: TGTGCCAGCTCAAAGGGGGTTTCCTACGAGCAGTACTTC
cdr3_length: 13
clone_size: once
j_call: TRBJ2-7
d_call: NA
v_call: TRBV5-6

cdr3_aa: CASSVRGEETQYF
cdr3_nt: TGTGCCAGCAGCGTTCGGGGGGAAGAGACCCAGTACTTC
cdr3_length: 13
clone_size: NA
j_call: TRBJ2-5
d_call: TRBD2
v_call: TRBV9

cdr3_aa: CASSLYRGGSNEKLFF
cdr3_nt: TGTGCCAGCAGCCTCTACAGGGGGGGGAGTAATGAAAAACTGTTTTTT
cdr3_length: 16
clone_size: NA
j_call: TRBJ1-4
d_call: TRBD1
v_call: TRBV7-2

cdr3_aa: CSASVQGNEQFF
cdr3_nt: TGCAGTGCTAGTGTACAGGGGAATGAGCAGTTCTTC
cdr3_length: 12
clone_size: NA
j_call: TRBJ2-1
d_call: TRBD1
v_call: TRBV20-1

cdr3_aa: CASSKSGAPNMGNTEAFF
cdr3_nt: TGTGCCAGCTCCAAGTCAGGGGCCCCCAATATGGGGAACACTGAAGCTTTCTTT
cdr3_length: 18
clone_size: NA
j_call: TRBJ1-1
d_call: NA
v_call: TRBV18

cdr3_aa: CAIGGPVNTEAFF
cdr3_nt: TGTGCCATCGGCGGGCCGGTGAACACTGAAGCTTTCTTT
cdr3_length: 13
clone_size: NA
j_call: TRBJ1-1
d_call: NA
v_call: TRBV10-3